These 19 T cell receptor beta chains were sequenced from one sample in a study of blood T cell repertoires in COVID-19. TCRdb's copy holds only in-frame clones and misses some; the assay was immunoSEQ multiplex PCR. The sample lists about 350,000 clones, about 91% occurring once. Sequencing input: peripheral blood. The receptors come from a man aged 30 to 45 with COVID-19, enrolled during active disease.

The chain employs TRBV4-2 and TRBJ2-7, with TRBD2 matching over 13 bases. Trimming took 4 bases from V and 2 from J; bases not matched to a gene: 11. The V gene's germline CDR1 is LGHNA and CDR2 YNFKEQ. This CDR3 comprises 18 residues. Written as DNA, the CDR3 is TGTGCCAGCAGCCGAGGGGGACTAGCGGGACCTCCCACCTACGAGCAGTACTTC. This gives the protein CASSRGGLAGPPTYEQYF.

The chain couples TRBV5-1 to TRBJ1-4, with TRBD1 matching 7 bases. The V gene end was trimmed by 5 bases and the J gene end by 0 bases; junction bases not matched to a gene: 1. There are 14 residues in the CDR3. Germline V gene data show CDR1 as SGHRS and CDR2 as YFSETQ. CDR3 sequence: CASRGQTTNEKLFF. In nucleotides, the CDR3 is TGCGCCAGCAGGGGACAGACAACTAATGAAAAACTGTTTTTT.

J is TRBJ2-7 and V is TRBV15; D may be TRBD1 (5 bases). Trimming cost V 0 bases and J 2 bases, with 20 bases left between them. CDR1 is LNHNV and CDR2 is YYDKDF in the germline V gene (reference sequence). The CDR3 loop spans 18 amino acids. CDR3 nucleotide sequence: TGTGCCACCAGCAGAGAGCCCCCCGACCAGGGCGACACCTACGAGCAGTACTTC. This codes for CATSREPPDQGDTYEQYF.

The genes are TRBV5-6 and TRBJ2-7; 9 bases are shared with TRBD1. Germline CDR1 SGHDT, CDR2 YYEEEE. The CDR3 spans 15 residues. The V segment lost 3 bases and the J segment 1 base; nucleotides outside the gene matches: 5. The CDR3 region has the DNA TGTGCCAGCAGCTCGCAACAGGGGGCATCCTACGAGCAGTACTTC. Its protein is CASSSQQGASYEQYF.

V and J are TRBV6-2 or TRBV6-3 and TRBJ1-2; 7 bases match TRBD1. CDR3 length equals 13 residues. Germline values: CDR1 MNHEY, CDR2 SVGEGT. The junction had 1 base not matched to a gene; V was cut back by 0 bases and J by 6 bases. Here the CDR3 reads CASSYSGGHGYTF. CDR3 coding DNA: TGTGCCAGCAGTTACTCAGGGGGCCATGGCTACACCTTC.

CDR3 sequence: CASSYSTGGASYEQYF. As DNA, the CDR3 is TGTGCCAGCAGTTACTCTACAGGGGGCGCCTCCTACGAGCAGTACTTC. The rearrangement links TRBV6-5 to TRBJ2-7; 9 bases line up with TRBD1. CDR1 and CDR2 (germline): MNHEY, SVGAGI. V shed 0 bases, J shed 0 bases, and the junction held 3 bases outside the gene matches. The CDR3 length is 16 residues.

This clone came up once. The chain joins TRBV9 to TRBJ2-5; TRBD2 matches at 10 bases. V shed 4 bases and J 4 bases; nucleotides not matched to a gene: 4. This CDR3 spans 14 amino acids. Germline V CDR1 and CDR2: SGDLS, YYNGEE. The CDR3 region has the DNA TGTGCCAGCAGCCTAGCGGGAGTCGTAGAGACCCAGTACTTC. Its protein is CASSLAGVVETQYF.

This sequence joins TRBV30 and TRBJ1-6, with 8 positions matching TRBD1. The CDR3 has 13 residues. The trim removed 1 base at V and 14 bases at J, leaving 7 bases unmatched. Germline lookup yields CDR1 GTSNPN and CDR2 SVGIG (reference sequence). For the CDR3, the DNA is TGTGCCTGGAGTGAAGGACAGGGTATCACCCTCCACTTT. Its protein product is CAWSEGQGITLHF.

This chain connects TRBV10-3 to TRBJ2-5; 11 nucleotides align to TRBD1. In germline, CDR1 is ENHRY, CDR2 SYGVKD. J gave up 5 bases and V 8 bases, and 7 bases lay outside the gene matches. The CDR3 loop spans 14 amino acids. The CDR3 region is CAISGQGAIETQYF. CDR3 in DNA: TGTGCCATCTCCGGACAGGGGGCTATTGAGACCCAGTACTTC.

The chain links TRBV9 to TRBJ2-1; possible D gene TRBD2, 5 bases. The CDR3 consists of 16 residues. The germline V gene has CDR1 SGDLS and CDR2 YYNGEE. Between the trimmed V and J ends, which lost 2 bases and 0 bases, there was a span of 12 bases. CDR3 sequence (DNA): TGTGCCAGCAGCGTTTCCGGGGTACACTCCTACAATGAGCAGTTCTTC. Protein sequence: CASSVSGVHSYNEQFF.

CDR3 residues: CASSSLSGQYSPLHF. As DNA, the CDR3 is TGTGCCAGCAGCTCCCTATCGGGACAGTACTCACCCCTCCACTTT. The V gene is TRBV6-5, the J gene TRBJ1-6; TRBD1 matches 7 bases. CDR1 is MNHEY, CDR2 SVGAGI, per germline. Trimming removed 6 bases from V and 10 bases from J; junction bases left unmatched: 12. The CDR3 contains 15 residues.

The genes are TRBV25-1 and TRBJ1-6, with TRBD1 matching 7 bases. Germline CDR1 is MGHDK and CDR2 is SYGVNS. There are 14 residues in the CDR3. V lost 8 bases to trimming and J lost 5 bases; unmatched junction nucleotides: 6. CDR3 in amino acids: CASADRDNNSPLHF. The CDR3 bases are TGTGCCAGCGCCGACAGGGACAATAATTCACCCCTCCACTTT. Variable domain in full (rest from reference TRBV25-1 and TRBJ1-6): EADIYQTPRYLVIGTGKKITLECSQTMGHDKMYWYQQDPGMELHLIHYSYGVNSTEKGDLSSESTVSRIRTEHFPLTLESARPSHTSQYLCASADRDNNSPLHFGNGTRLTVT.

J is TRBJ2-7 and V is TRBV25-1; D may be TRBD2 (6 bases). Per germline, CDR1 MGHDK and CDR2 SYGVNS. Trimming shortened V by 8 bases and J by 3 bases, and 11 bases separated the two germline ends. CDR3 length equals 12 residues. In DNA, the CDR3 is TGTGCCAGCTCAGTCGGGGGCTACGAGCAGTACTTC. Translating gives CASSVGGYEQYF.

V gene TRBV10-3 combines with J gene TRBJ1-1, with D possibly TRBD1 on 5 matching bases. The CDR3 consists of 16 residues. Trimming pared 7 bases from V and 3 bases from J, leaving 21 bases between. Per germline, CDR1 ENHRY and CDR2 SYGVKD. The CDR3 nucleotides read TGTGCCATCACAAAGGGAGGCAGGGCGGGAGACACTGAAGCTTTCTTT. This encodes CAITKGGRAGDTEAFF.

The V call is TRBV18, the J call TRBJ2-3, with 10 bases that match TRBD2. Germline V lookup: CDR1 KGHSH, CDR2 LQKENI. The CDR3 length is 15 residues. With 2 bases clipped from V and 4 bases from J, the junction kept 3 bases outside the gene matches. In nucleotides, the CDR3 is TGTGCCAGCTCACCAGGGCTAGCGGGGGCAGATACGCAGTATTTT. Amino acid sequence: CASSPGLAGADTQYF.

The gene calls are TRBV5-4 and TRBJ1-1; TRBD1 aligns across 12 bases. This CDR3 has 16 residues. Trimming at V came to 0 bases and at J to 6 bases, leaving 6 bases not matched to a gene. CDR1 and CDR2 (germline): SGHNT, YYREEE (reference sequence). The CDR3: CASSLGDRGLNPEAFF. The CDR3 DNA reads as TGTGCCAGCAGCTTGGGGGACAGGGGGCTGAATCCTGAAGCTTTCTTT.

This sequence joins TRBV2 and TRBJ1-2, with TRBD1 matching 9 bases. CDR1 is SNHLY and CDR2 is FYNNEI in the germline V gene. J was trimmed by 5 bases and V by 1 base; bases with no gene match: 8. The CDR3 is 16 amino acids. The CDR3 here is CASSEGFATGGYGYTF. CDR3 coding DNA: TGTGCCAGCAGTGAAGGTTTCGCGACAGGGGGGTATGGCTACACCTTC.

The CDR3 DNA reads TGTGCCAGCAGTCCCCGGGACAGGGACCGGCTGACCTTC. It codes for CASSPRDRDRLTF. V and J are TRBV6-5 and TRBJ1-2; 9 nucleotides align to TRBD1. The CDR3 runs 13 residues. The germline CDR1 and CDR2 sequences are MNHEY and SVGAGI. V lost 5 bases and J lost 14; bases outside the gene matches: 12.

The chain carries TRBV7-3 and TRBJ2-3; TRBD1 matches 9 bases. This CDR3 is 15 amino acids long. V lost 5 bases, J lost 3 bases, and 6 bases stayed unmatched. Germline-derived CDR1 and CDR2 are SGHTA and FQGTGA. The CDR3 DNA reads TGTGCCAGCAGCACACCGGGACAGGGAACAGATACGCAGTATTTT. Translation: CASSTPGQGTDTQYF.